The 4 T cell receptor beta chains given below trace back to one sample, sequenced in a study of shared clonotypes between healthy human individuals. Naive CD8 populations comprised CD45RO-negative cells positively selected for CCR7, excluding terminally differentiated effector memory CD45RA+ cells. Only in-frame clones appear in the TCRdb table, and some are missing; sequencing was by immunoSEQ multiplex PCR. The sample holds about 2.2 million clones, just under 95% seen once. The sample comprised naive CD8+ T cells from PBMCs. These TCRs come from a man younger than 35 in good health. Some clones in this sample may be carry-over from other donors' samples.

This chain links TRBV5-1 with TRBJ2-6; D unclear. Trimming removed 6 bases from V and 0 bases from J, with 10 bases in between. Germline-derived CDR1 and CDR2 are SGHRS and YFSETQ. The CDR3 totals 15 residues. CDR3 nucleotides: TGCGCCAGCATGACGGATCTCTCTGGGGCCAACGTCCTGACTTTC. Protein product: CASMTDLSGANVLTF.

The rearrangement links TRBV29-1 to TRBJ1-1, with 7 bases lining up with TRBD1. From germline, CDR1 is SQVTM and CDR2 ANQGSEA. CDR3 size: 11 residues. J gave up 8 bases and V 7 bases, and 7 bases lay outside the gene matches. The CDR3 reads CSDSTGFEAFF. DNA of the CDR3: TGCAGCGATTCGACAGGGTTCGAAGCTTTCTTT. Supplemented by reference TRBV29-1 and TRBJ1-1, the full variable domain reads SAVISQKPSRDICQRGTSLTIQCQVDSQVTMMFWYRQQPGQSLTLIATANQGSEATYESGFVIDKFPISRPNLTFSTLTVSNMSPEDSSIYLCSDSTGFEAFFGQGTRLTVV.

The chain links TRBV9 to TRBJ1-1; D uncertain. V shed 4 bases and J shed 4 bases, with 11 bases lying between them. Germline CDR1 is SGDLS and CDR2 is YYNGEE. The CDR3 contains 13 residues. CDR3 nucleotides: TGTGCCAGCAGCTCATGGGAGGGCACTGAAGCTTTCTTT. It is translated as CASSSWEGTEAFF.

This chain joins TRBV2 and TRBJ2-2; TRBD1 matches 9 bases. CDR3 length: 16 amino acids. Germline assignment: CDR1 SNHLY and CDR2 FYNNEI. J lost 2 bases, V lost 10 bases, and 11 bases had no gene match. The CDR3 is CATEGLQGANTGELFF. In DNA, the CDR3 is TGTGCCACCGAGGGGCTACAGGGGGCTAACACCGGGGAGCTGTTTTTT.